Below are 29 T cell receptor beta chains sequenced from a single sample in a study of T-cell reconstitution after alpha-beta-depleted transplantation in children. Preparation of the TCRbeta library was carried out with unique molecular identifiers. TCRdb independently ran MiXCR on the PCR reads; one entry per CDR3 protein. This sample has some 600,000 distinct CDR3 sequences; 15% to 20% occur once, and the top ten carry around 0.96%. The sample in question was PBMCs from the stem cell graft donor, obtained from the stem cell graft. The receptors stem from a human donor who donated a stem cell graft to a child with acute myeloid leukemia.

Ten or more counts support this clonotype. The chain links TRBV7-2 to TRBJ2-1, with TRBD1 matching 9 bases. This CDR3 has 14 residues. CDR1 and CDR2 from the germline V gene are SGHTA and FQGNSA. V gave up 5 bases and J gave up 10 bases; unmatched junction bases: 9. CDR3 residues: CASSPWTGVGEQFF. The CDR3 DNA is TGTGCCAGCAGCCCCTGGACAGGGGTGGGCGAGCAGTTCTTC. The full variable domain, completed using reference TRBV7-2 and TRBJ2-1, is GAGVSQSPSNKVTEKGKDVELRCDPISGHTALYWYRQSLGQGLEFLIYFQGNSAPDKSGLPSDRFSAERTGGSVSTLTIQRTQQEDSAVYLCASSPWTGVGEQFFGPGTRLTVL.

This clonotype occurred many times. In DNA, the CDR3 is TGCAGCGTTTTGACGGGGCCCGATAAACTCTATAATTCACCCCTCCACTTT. Translating gives CSVLTGPDKLYNSPLHF. This rearrangement joins TRBV29-1 to TRBJ1-6; perhaps TRBD1 as D (5 bases). Between the trimmed V and J ends, which lost 5 bases and 3 bases, there was a span of 20 bases. The CDR3 totals 17 residues. From germline, CDR1 is SQVTM and CDR2 ANQGSEA.

The gene calls are TRBV5-1 and TRBJ2-1, with 7 bases aligning to TRBD2. The germline gives CDR1 SGHRS, CDR2 YFSETQ. V was pared by 4 bases and J by 4 bases, with 2 bases of the junction left unmatched. The CDR3 totals 13 residues. CDR3 coding DNA: TGCGCCAGCAGCAACGGGGGGTACAATGAGCAGTTCTTC. Amino acids: CASSNGGYNEQFF.

The chain combines TRBV7-9 with TRBJ1-2, with D possibly TRBD1 on 5 matching bases. This CDR3 has 14 amino acids. Per the germline V gene, CDR1 is SEHNR and CDR2 is FQNEAQ (reference sequence). Trimming removed 7 bases at V and 2 bases at J, with 14 bases between. The CDR3 region is CASMGGGRNYGYTF. As DNA, the CDR3 is TGTGCCAGCATGGGGGGGGGACGGAACTATGGCTACACCTTC.

At least ten counts were recorded for this clonotype. V is TRBV4-2 and J is TRBJ1-2; 10 nucleotides align to TRBD1. This CDR3 has 19 residues. Trimming at V came to 3 bases and at J to 0 bases, leaving 13 bases not matched to a gene. Germline loops: CDR1 LGHNA, CDR2 YNFKEQ. CDR3 sequence (DNA): TGTGCCAGCAGCCAGAATCTTGGGACAGGGGTCTCTACTAACTATGGCTACACCTTC. This sequence encodes CASSQNLGTGVSTNYGYTF.

This clonotype was seen a few times. This chain connects TRBV27 to TRBJ2-7; 12 bases fit TRBD2. The germline V gene encodes CDR1 MNHEY and CDR2 SMNVEV (reference sequence). CDR3 length: 16 residues. V trimming: 5 bases; J trimming: 4 bases; junction bases outside the gene matches: 9. The chain's CDR3 is CASSPGTSGRDYEQYV. As DNA, the CDR3 is TGTGCCAGCAGTCCCGGGACTAGCGGGCGGGATTACGAGCAGTACGTC.

There are many counts of this clonotype. The J gene is TRBJ1-6, the V gene TRBV10-2, with a tentative D call TRBD1 (5 bases). CDR1 WSHSY and CDR2 SAAADI come from the germline V gene. The V end lost 6 bases, the J end lost 9 bases, and 15 bases lay between the germline ends. The CDR3 loop spans 14 amino acids. The CDR3 spells CASSASGGGSPLHF. CDR3 DNA sequence: TGCGCCAGCAGCGCCTCTGGGGGAGGTTCACCCCTCCACTTT.

The CDR3 nucleotides read TGTGCCAGCAGTGGGGGGGGACTGAAAACCGGGGAGCTGTTTTTT. It specifies CASSGGGLKTGELFF. The chain uses TRBV9 and TRBJ2-2, with 7 bases that match TRBD2. After removal of 5 bases from V and 5 bases from J, the junction contained 9 bases not matched to a gene. Germline V lookup: CDR1 SGDLS, CDR2 YYNGEE. The CDR3 runs 15 residues.

This clonotype was observed at least ten times. The chain joins TRBV20-1 to TRBJ2-3; TRBD2 agrees at 10 bases. V shed 3 bases and J 2 bases; nucleotides not matched to a gene: 8. Germline loops: CDR1 DFQATT, CDR2 SNEGSKA (reference sequence). The CDR3 length is 16 residues. CDR3: CSASRPAGGPTDTQYF. DNA for the CDR3: TGCAGTGCTAGTAGACCAGCGGGGGGGCCCACAGATACGCAGTATTTT.

The gene calls are TRBV20-1 and TRBJ1-4; D is possibly TRBD1 (5 bases). This CDR3 spans 14 amino acids. Deletions cut 6 bases from V and 0 bases from J, with 11 bases between. Germline V CDR1 and CDR2: DFQATT, SNEGSKA (reference sequence). CDR3 loop: CSAEGFATNEKLFF. The CDR3 DNA sequence: TGCAGTGCGGAGGGGTTTGCAACTAATGAAAAACTGTTTTTT.

This chain's CDR3 is CASSLFQGVRQPQHF. CDR3 DNA sequence: TGTGCCAGCAGCTTGTTCCAGGGGGTGCGACAGCCCCAGCATTTT. The chain employs TRBV7-2 and TRBJ1-5, with 7 nucleotides matching TRBD1. This CDR3 is 15 amino acids long. CDR1 and CDR2 from the germline V gene are SGHTA and FQGNSA. The junction had 9 bases not matched to a gene; V was cut back by 3 bases and J by 7 bases.

The rearrangement uses TRBV5-5 and TRBJ2-1, with 11 bases fitting TRBD1. CDR1 is SGHKS and CDR2 is YYEKEE in the germline V gene (reference sequence). This CDR3 has 15 residues. J gave up 9 bases and V 4 bases, and 9 bases lay outside the gene matches. This CDR3 is CASSPGTGGSGEQFF. CDR3 nucleotide sequence: TGTGCCAGCAGCCCCGGGACAGGGGGATCTGGTGAGCAGTTCTTC.

This clonotype was seen a handful of times. The chain combines TRBV6-1 with TRBJ2-7, with 7 nucleotides matching TRBD1. Germline CDR1 reads MNHNS; CDR2 reads SASEGT. After removal of 1 base from V and 0 bases from J, the junction contained 0 bases not matched to a gene. This CDR3 is built from 14 residues. CDR3 sequence (DNA): TGTGCCAGCAGTGAAGGGGACAGCTCCTACGAGCAGTACTTC. Translating gives CASSEGDSSYEQYF.

This clonotype was observed a handful of times. The rearrangement joins TRBV5-1 to TRBJ2-1; 9 nucleotides agree with TRBD1. CDR3 length: 15 residues. The germline V gene has CDR1 SGHRS and CDR2 YFSETQ. The trim removed 4 bases at V and 4 bases at J, leaving 6 bases unmatched. CDR3 protein: CASSQTGGNYNEQFF. In DNA, the CDR3 is TGCGCCAGCAGCCAAACAGGGGGCAATTACAATGAGCAGTTCTTC.

This clonotype occurred a few times. The rearrangement uses TRBV12-3 or TRBV12-4 and TRBJ2-3, with D tentatively TRBD2 (7 bases). V gave up 5 bases and J gave up 2 bases, with 17 bases separating them. The CDR3 is 16 residues long. CDR3 coding DNA: TGTGCCAGCAGTCCCCGGACTAGGGACACCACAGATACGCAGTATTTT. Translating gives CASSPRTRDTTDTQYF.

This clonotype was counted between two and nine times. This chain uses TRBV12-3 or TRBV12-4 with TRBJ2-3, with 8 bases aligning to TRBD2. The CDR3 runs to 14 residues. V trimming: 7 bases; J trimming: 3 bases; junction bases outside the gene matches: 6. The CDR3 coding sequence is TGTGCCAGCAACCCAAGCGGGGGAACAGATACGCAGTATTTT. It encodes CASNPSGGTDTQYF.

This clonotype was detected many times. The chain joins TRBV12-3 or TRBV12-4 to TRBJ1-1, with a possible D match to TRBD1 (6 bases). The CDR3 consists of 15 residues. Trimming took 6 bases from V and 1 from J, leaving 15 bases between them. This CDR3 is CASSATTGWNTEAFF. For the CDR3, the DNA is TGTGCCAGCAGCGCCACGACAGGCTGGAACACTGAAGCTTTCTTT.

The table lists this clonotype with a few counts. V is TRBV5-1 and J is TRBJ1-5; no firm D call. The V end lost 6 bases, the J end lost 4 bases, and 8 bases lay between the germline ends. The CDR3 runs to 12 residues. Germline CDR1 reads SGHRS; CDR2 reads YFSETQ. The CDR3 DNA follows: TGCGCCAGCAAGGTCCCAAATCAGCCCCAGCATTTT. This encodes CASKVPNQPQHF.

The chain uses TRBV20-1 and TRBJ2-3, with TRBD2 matching over 10 bases. There are 19 residues in the CDR3. J lost 6 bases, V lost 3 bases, and 21 bases had no gene match. CDR1 is DFQATT and CDR2 is SNEGSKA in the germline V gene (reference sequence). This chain's CDR3 is CSARGWGYNSGGWADTQYF. CDR3 bases: TGCAGTGCTAGGGGTTGGGGATATAATAGCGGGGGGTGGGCCGATACGCAGTATTTT.

The chain uses TRBV4-2 and TRBJ2-3; 7 bases map to TRBD2. This CDR3 is 15 amino acids long. The ends lost 1 base at V and 4 bases at J; junction bases unmatched: 5. Germline V gene sequence: CDR1 LGHNA, CDR2 YNFKEQ. The CDR3 nucleotides are TGTGCCAGCAGCCAAGGGCCAACTAGCGCAGATACGCAGTATTTT. The encoded protein is CASSQGPTSADTQYF.

The chain links TRBV29-1 to TRBJ2-5; 7 bases line up with TRBD1. Per germline, CDR1 SQVTM and CDR2 ANQGSEA. J was trimmed by 3 bases and V by 6 bases; bases with no gene match: 7. This CDR3 spans 13 amino acids. For the CDR3, the DNA is TGCAGCGTCCTAAGGGACAGTAAAGAGACCCAGTACTTC. Protein product: CSVLRDSKETQYF.

Ten or more counts support this clonotype. The chain recombines TRBV7-2 with TRBJ1-5; D gene unclear. Germline V gene lookup returns CDR1 SGHTA and CDR2 FQGNSA. Trimming cost V 6 bases and J 0 bases, with 6 bases left between them. This CDR3 has 13 amino acids. CDR3 region: CASRGNSNQPQHF. The CDR3 coding sequence is TGTGCCAGCAGAGGCAATAGCAATCAGCCCCAGCATTTT.

This clonotype was detected many times. CDR3 region: CASSLGLGLAGDKFF. CDR3 DNA: TGTGCCAGCAGCCTAGGGTTGGGTCTAGCGGGGGACAAGTTCTTC. The chain has TRBV12-3 or TRBV12-4 and TRBJ2-1, with TRBD2 identical over 10 bases. This CDR3 is built from 15 residues. J was trimmed by 14 bases and V by 6 bases; bases with no gene match: 16.

At least ten counts were recorded for this clonotype. The chain carries TRBV7-3 and TRBJ2-1; TRBD1 aligns across 7 bases. Germline CDR1 reads SGHTA; CDR2 reads FQGTGA. V lost 5 bases to trimming and J lost 5 bases; unmatched junction nucleotides: 6. The CDR3 totals 14 residues. The CDR3 region is CASSRQGRDNEQFF. The CDR3 DNA follows: TGTGCCAGCAGCCGACAGGGTAGGGACAATGAGCAGTTCTTC. Variable domain in full (rest from reference TRBV7-3 and TRBJ2-1): GAGVSQTPSNKVTEKGKYVELRCDPISGHTALYWYRQSLGQGPEFLIYFQGTGAADDSGLPNDRFFAVRPEGSVSTLKIQRTERGDSAVYLCASSRQGRDNEQFFGPGTRLTVL.

The V gene is TRBV20-1, the J gene TRBJ1-1; D gene ambiguous. CDR1 DFQATT and CDR2 SNEGSKA come from the germline V gene (reference sequence). The V gene lost 0 bases and the J gene lost 10 bases, with 18 bases spanning the gap. This CDR3 has 14 residues. Here the CDR3 reads CSARDRKGTITAFF. The DNA for the CDR3 is TGCAGTGCTAGAGATCGAAAGGGTACGATTACAGCTTTCTTT.

This clonotype came up many times. The chain links TRBV20-1 to TRBJ2-7; no clear D gene. The CDR3 covers 13 residues. Between the trimmed V and J ends, which lost 4 bases and 7 bases, there was a span of 17 bases. The germline gives CDR1 DFQATT, CDR2 SNEGSKA (reference sequence). The DNA of the CDR3 is TGCAGTGCTACCCTGGTCCTTCCTCGGGAGCAGTACTTC. Amino acids: CSATLVLPREQYF.

This clonotype was found many times. The gene calls are TRBV29-1 and TRBJ2-3, with 9 bases fitting TRBD1. The CDR3 covers 12 residues. The germline V gene has CDR1 SQVTM and CDR2 ANQGSEA. The V and J ends lost 5 bases and 5 bases, in that order; junction bases with no gene match: 2. The CDR3 sequence: CSVHRGLDTQYF. The DNA for the CDR3 is TGCAGCGTTCACAGGGGGCTAGATACGCAGTATTTT.

This clonotype appeared a few times. This chain links TRBV29-1 with TRBJ2-7; TRBD2 matches 10 bases. The CDR3 consists of 15 residues. Losses at the gene ends were 7 bases for V and 3 bases for J; bases not matched to a gene: 12. Germline CDR1 SQVTM, CDR2 ANQGSEA. CDR3 DNA sequence: TGCAGCGCCGAGACAGCACTAGCGGGGAACTACGAGCAGTACTTC. Residues: CSAETALAGNYEQYF.

The chain links TRBV3-1 to TRBJ2-1; the match to TRBD2 covers 9 bases. V lost 5 bases to trimming and J lost 6 bases; unmatched junction nucleotides: 14. Germline V gene lookup returns CDR1 LGHDT and CDR2 YNNKEL (reference sequence). The CDR3 spans 17 residues. The CDR3 here is CASSCHRLAGYVNEQFF. For the CDR3, the DNA is TGTGCCAGCAGCTGCCACCGTCTAGCGGGATACGTCAATGAGCAGTTCTTC.